The subject of this entry is one TCR beta chain. The antigen it binds to is not known. The input lacks base qualities; no much larger clone sits a single base away. The time point label, as the study defines it: about 28 days (+/-7) after the second vaccine dose. AZD1222 recipients whose second dose came at about 4 weeks and those whose second dose came at about 12 weeks were combined into one group, since spike-specific TCR depth and breadth did not differ between the two schedules. Vaccinee samples came from UK trials COV001 and COV002, including a single-blind randomized controlled phase 2/3 trial of AZD1222 (ChAdOx1 nCoV-19) in healthy adults. For TCRbeta chain sequencing, PBMC samples were collected from trial participants at day 0 and at day 28 after the second dose. As encoded in the germline V gene (reference sequence), CDR1 is LNHNV while CDR2 is YYDKDF. Cut back by 0 bases and 2 bases, the V and J ends lie 8 bases apart. The cysteine opens and the phenylalanine closes a CDR3 of 14 amino acids. The entry retains the CDR3 DNA only, 42 bases that are in frame from base 1.

The CDR3 regions of human TCRbeta chains were analyzed by immunosequencing. The source study handled its data this way. TCRs in the repertoires were compared against a reference library of SARS-CoV-2-specific TCRs that had been generated with the MIRA antigen-specificity platform. Breadth was defined as the fraction of unique TCRs that were SARS-CoV-2-associated, and depth was defined as the fraction of total T cells that were SARS-CoV-2-associated. Using the MIRA data, every spike-specific TCR was mapped to the spike region that the TCR reacted to and assigned to either a CD4 or a CD8 class. Log10-transformed breadth and depth values were compared by one-way ANOVA with Sidak's multiple comparisons tests. This is the immuneACCESS table as TCRdb keeps it, with only in-frame sequences that have V and J called. A part of the clones is gone; compared with another copy, unresolved V genes explain less than half, and the rest is unexplained. The V and J calls and clone size are taken from that table; D and trimming were inferred from the DNA. The sample profile shows roughly 140,000 clones; 88% of them were found once. The ten biggest clones cover 2.5% to 3.5% of the sample.

The data were obtained in a study of T cell responses to AZD1222 COVID-19 vaccine (dated by TCRdb to 2020 to 2023). A note on the overall study: TCR sequencing covered about 230 trial participants: 200 to 210 given two doses of AZD1222 and approximately 26 given two doses of MenACWY control vaccine. Enrollment into the trials was organized by age into subgroups of 18-55, 56-69 and 70-plus years, and those subgroups contained approximately 160, 26 and 62 TCR-sequenced participants, respectively. The paper's findings and limits, for the study overall: Conclusions about previously exposed vaccinees are limited because only a handful of AZD1222 recipients were SARS-CoV-2 seropositive at baseline. Reportedly, close to half of the unique spike-specific TCRs recognized epitopes lying outside the regions that are mutated in the B.1.351 and B.1.1.7 variants. Because no day 14 peak-response samples were available, repertoires were characterized only after the peak T cell response. Most participants were white British and females outnumbered males, and the authors suggested that clonal diversity may have been underestimated. In the small 56-69-year group, the increase in depth fell short of significance, most likely because of low power. A significant rise in spike-specific TCR breadth and depth was observed after two AZD1222 doses relative to day 0 and relative to MenACWY recipients. The vaccine-associated CD4 TCRs covered the entire spike protein, and the dominant responses fell in regions 160-218 and 743-854.

The rearrangement combines TRBV15 with TRBJ2-7; the D gene cannot be named for sure. The sample was peripheral blood, taken 28 days after the second AZD1222 dose. The TCR was taken from an adult who received the AZD1222 COVID-19 vaccine. The DNA is as follows: TGTGCCACCAGCAGAGATAATACCCCCTACGAGCAGTACTTC. This translates into CATSRDNTPYEQYF. Beyond the CDR3, the reference TRBV15 and TRBJ2-7 genes provide the residues; the full variable domain reads: DAMVIQNPRYQVTQFGKPVTLSCSQTLNHNVMYWYQQKSSQAPKLLFHYYDKDFNNEADTPDNFQSRRPNTSFCFLDIRSPGLGDTAMYLCATSRDNTPYEQYFGPGTRLTVT.